This T cell receptor (beta chain) was identified during a study of T cells in Graves' hyperthyroidism and ophthalmopathy. The wider study: Peripheral blood sampling occurred at initial diagnosis, before any treatment. Study-wide results and limits: The model anticipated ophthalmopathy a median about 7.1 months pre-onset.

Based on clinical symptoms, serum thyroxine and TRAb, thyroid ultrasound and orbital computed tomography, diagnoses were reached. The CDR3 runs to 17 residues. Germline CDR1 is SGDLS and CDR2 is YYNGEE. Germline trimming cut 0 bases from V and 5 bases from J; bases unmatched to any gene: 10. Using RNA transcripts as the source, TCR beta CDR3 regions were amplified. HTBI primers were employed in a first-round RT-PCR of the TCR CDR3. TCRdb fed the multiplex PCR reads into MiXCR, producing one record per CDR3 protein. In the table there are 550,000 to 800,000 distinct CDR3 sequences, approximately 15% of which are singletons. This clonotype was seen repeatedly, ten times or more. Its specificity is not known.

This TCR was sampled from a man between 45 and 60 years old with Graves' hyperthyroidism. The source material was blood. This sequence joins TRBV9 and TRBJ2-3, with TRBD2 identical over 9 bases. The CDR3, as DNA: TGTGCCAGCAGCGTAGATGTGGCGGGAGGGCCCGTAGATACGCAGTATTTT. Residues: CASSVDVAGGPVDTQYF.